The rows below give T cell receptor beta chains drawn from one sample of a study of low-dose radiotherapy and immunotherapy resistance in tumors. TCRdb reanalysed the reads using MiXCR and keeps one entry per CDR3 protein. The sample holds tens of thousands of distinct CDR3 sequences, roughly 10% seen once. Sequencing was performed on PBMCs, taken before treatment. The origin of the receptors is a female donor with ovarian cancer. Each CDR3 is given with its conserved first and last residue. Each record gives: V gene, clone size, D gene, J gene, CDR3 protein, CDR3 DNA. A D gene is named only where the DNA matches it firmly. Where a row states a size, it is once, few, many or the class of an expanded clone; other rows omit it.

V gene: TRBV5-5; clone size: many; D gene: TRBD2; J gene: TRBJ2-1; CDR3 protein: CASSPGLAGGWNEQFF; CDR3 DNA: TGTGCCAGCAGCCCGGGACTAGCGGGGGGGTGGAATGAGCAGTTCTTC
V gene: TRBV6-1; clone size: many; D gene: NA; J gene: TRBJ1-1; CDR3 protein: CASSESRGYNTEAFF; CDR3 DNA: TGTGCCAGCAGTGAGAGCCGGGGTTACAACACTGAAGCTTTCTTT
V gene: TRBV28; clone size: many; D gene: NA; J gene: TRBJ1-1; CDR3 protein: CASSSFRVAMNTEAFF; CDR3 DNA: TGTGCCAGCAGTTCTTTCAGGGTGGCTATGAACACTGAAGCTTTCTTT
V gene: TRBV5-1; clone size: many; D gene: TRBD2; J gene: TRBJ2-2; CDR3 protein: CASSLVASGNGGELFF; CDR3 DNA: TGCGCCAGCAGCTTGGTGGCTAGCGGGAATGGCGGGGAGCTGTTTTTT
V gene: TRBV12-3/TRBV12-4; clone size: NA; D gene: TRBD1; J gene: TRBJ2-7; CDR3 protein: CPSSLGTGVAYEQYF; CDR3 DNA: TGTCCCAGCAGTTTAGGCACAGGGGTCGCCTACGAGCAGTACTTC
V gene: TRBV7-3; clone size: many; D gene: NA; J gene: TRBJ2-1; CDR3 protein: CASSLRGTTNDEQFF; CDR3 DNA: TGTGCCAGCAGCTTAAGGGGGACGACCAATGATGAGCAGTTCTTC
V gene: TRBV9; clone size: many; D gene: NA; J gene: TRBJ2-3; CDR3 protein: CASSVGPPDTQYF; CDR3 DNA: TGTGCCAGCAGCGTAGGACCCCCAGATACGCAGTATTTT
V gene: TRBV5-1; clone size: many; D gene: NA; J gene: TRBJ2-5; CDR3 protein: CASREALWDQYF; CDR3 DNA: TGCGCCAGCAGGGAGGCCTTGTGGGACCAGTACTTC
V gene: TRBV12-3/TRBV12-4; clone size: NA; D gene: NA; J gene: TRBJ1-2; CDR3 protein: CASAGGTGAGYTF; CDR3 DNA: TGTGCCAGCGCCGGGGGAACCGGGGCTGGCTACACCTTC
V gene: TRBV28; clone size: few; D gene: NA; J gene: TRBJ1-1; CDR3 protein: CASSLATRARTEAFF; CDR3 DNA: TGTGCCAGCAGCCTAGCTACGAGGGCTCGGACTGAAGCTTTCTTT
V gene: TRBV12-3/TRBV12-4; clone size: many; D gene: NA; J gene: TRBJ1-2; CDR3 protein: CASSIDRPGDGYTF; CDR3 DNA: TGTGCCAGCAGTATCGACCGGCCCGGGGATGGCTACACCTTC
V gene: TRBV28; clone size: many; D gene: NA; J gene: TRBJ2-7; CDR3 protein: CASSFYSNEQYF; CDR3 DNA: TGTGCCAGCAGTTTTTACTCGAACGAGCAGTACTTC
V gene: TRBV20-1; clone size: few; D gene: TRBD1; J gene: TRBJ1-2; CDR3 protein: CSARTGEVYTF; CDR3 DNA: TGCAGTGCTAGAACAGGGGAAGTCTACACCTTC
V gene: TRBV6-1; clone size: many; D gene: NA; J gene: TRBJ2-2; CDR3 protein: CASSEHRYATNTGELFF; CDR3 DNA: TGTGCCAGCAGTGAACATCGATACGCCACGAACACCGGGGAGCTGTTTTTT
V gene: TRBV27; clone size: many; D gene: NA; J gene: TRBJ2-5; CDR3 protein: CASKFQLQETQYF; CDR3 DNA: TGTGCCAGCAAATTCCAACTACAAGAGACCCAGTACTTC
V gene: TRBV7-9; clone size: many; D gene: NA; J gene: TRBJ2-2; CDR3 protein: CASSFSMSTGELFF; CDR3 DNA: TGTGCCAGCAGCTTCAGTATGAGCACCGGGGAGCTGTTTTTT
V gene: TRBV30; clone size: many; D gene: NA; J gene: TRBJ1-6; CDR3 protein: CAWTLSSRPNSYNSPLHF; CDR3 DNA: TGTGCCTGGACGTTGTCAAGCAGGCCCAACTCCTATAATTCACCCCTCCACTTT
V gene: TRBV20-1; clone size: NA; D gene: NA; J gene: TRBJ1-2; CDR3 protein: CSASSGSLYTF; CDR3 DNA: TGCAGTGCTAGCTCTGGCAGCCTCTACACCTTC
V gene: TRBV10-3; clone size: many; D gene: TRBD2; J gene: TRBJ2-7; CDR3 protein: CAIRGTSGIWEQYF; CDR3 DNA: TGTGCCATCCGGGGGACTAGCGGGATCTGGGAGCAGTACTTC
V gene: TRBV7-2; clone size: many; D gene: TRBD1; J gene: TRBJ2-1; CDR3 protein: CASSLGTGGLNEQFF; CDR3 DNA: TGTGCCAGCAGCTTGGGGACAGGGGGCTTGAATGAGCAGTTCTTC
V gene: TRBV3-1; clone size: many; D gene: TRBD1; J gene: TRBJ2-5; CDR3 protein: CASSPRGHGIETQYF; CDR3 DNA: TGTGCCAGCAGCCCTAGGGGGCACGGGATAGAGACCCAGTACTTC
V gene: TRBV7-6; clone size: many; D gene: NA; J gene: TRBJ1-4; CDR3 protein: CASSLGAGGADSKLFF; CDR3 DNA: TGTGCCAGCAGCTTAGGTGCCGGGGGCGCTGACTCAAAACTGTTTTTT